The 6 T cell receptor beta chains reported below all come from one sample, sequenced in a study of OX40 agonist ivuxolimab in advanced cancers. Using immunoSEQ multiplex PCR, the repertoire was profiled, and TCRdb retains in-frame clones only, with some absent. The data show about 50,000 clones, roughly three quarters seen once. Material: CD4+ or CD8+ T cells sorted from blood, obtained in a trial of the OX40 agonist ivuxolimab. These receptors were taken from an adult with an advanced solid tumor such as melanoma, head and neck, liver or kidney cancer.

The rearrangement joins TRBV5-4 to TRBJ2-7; 7 nucleotides match TRBD2. J gave up 1 base and V 1 base, and 5 bases lay outside the gene matches. The CDR3 contains 15 residues. Germline CDR1 reads SGHNT; CDR2 reads YYREEE (reference sequence). The CDR3 here is CASSLTGGSSYEQYF. The CDR3 DNA reads as TGTGCCAGCAGCTTGACGGGCGGGAGTTCCTACGAGCAGTACTTC.

The rearrangement uses TRBV29-1 and TRBJ2-5, with 9 bases identical to TRBD1. The CDR3 consists of 13 residues. The V segment lost 7 bases and the J segment 4 bases; nucleotides outside the gene matches: 7. Germline V gives CDR1 SQVTM, CDR2 ANQGSEA. The CDR3 DNA reads as TGCAGCGGATTCCGGGACAGGGCAGAGACCCAGTACTTC. Its protein is CSGFRDRAETQYF.

The chain couples TRBV18 to TRBJ1-5; D is undetermined. Germline V lookup: CDR1 KGHSH, CDR2 LQKENI. V lost 4 bases, J lost 2 bases, and 6 bases lay in between. This CDR3 contains 13 residues. CDR3 DNA: TGTGCCAGCTCACTCAGTGGCAATCAGCCCCAGCATTTT. Translation gives CASSLSGNQPQHF.

CDR3 sequence reads: CAWSDPWTLGQGAYEQYF. Here the CDR3 DNA reads TGTGCCTGGAGTGACCCCTGGACTCTGGGACAGGGGGCCTACGAGCAGTACTTC. The V call is TRBV30, the J call TRBJ2-7; TRBD1 matches at 11 bases. V shed 1 base and J 2 bases; nucleotides not matched to a gene: 13. Germline V lookup: CDR1 GTSNPN, CDR2 SVGIG (reference sequence). The CDR3 has 18 amino acids.

This clone has a single count. The chain links TRBV5-1 to TRBJ1-1, with D unclear. This CDR3 region has 14 residues. Trimming removed 7 bases from V and 2 bases from J, with 15 bases in between. Germline V gives CDR1 SGHRS, CDR2 YFSETQ. The CDR3 nucleotides read TGCGCCAGCTACCTGGATGCGGGAAACACTGAAGCTTTCTTT. Translation gives CASYLDAGNTEAFF.

The chain joins TRBV5-1 to TRBJ2-7, with TRBD1 matching over 8 bases. Per the germline V gene, CDR1 is SGHRS and CDR2 is YFSETQ. CDR3 length: 13 residues. Germline trimming cut 4 bases from V and 6 bases from J; bases unmatched to any gene: 6. The CDR3 sequence is CASSPGQGAEQYF. The CDR3 DNA sequence: TGCGCCAGCAGCCCTGGACAGGGCGCCGAGCAGTACTTC.